The clone carrying this T cell receptor (beta chain) came up many times. Its antigen is unknown. There were TCR beta CDR3 regions amplified from RNA transcripts. Primed by the HTBI set, a first-round RT-PCR was run on the TCR CDR3. TCRdb re-derived calls from the multiplex PCR reads in MiXCR, one entry per CDR3 protein. The data contain fewer than 400,000 distinct CDR3 sequences, about an eighth of them singletons. The data derive from a study of T cells in Graves' hyperthyroidism and ophthalmopathy. Study-wide results and caveats: Most clonotypes expanded in the thyroid (above 0.001) were also present in blood.

The CDR3 totals 15 residues. With 7 bases removed from V and 4 bases from J, the gap between germline ends came to 19 bases. CDR1 is GTSNPN, CDR2 SVGIG, per germline (reference sequence). V and J are TRBV30 and TRBJ1-4; perhaps TRBD1 as D (5 bases). The clonotype originates from a man aged 50 to 59 with Graves' ophthalmopathy. Sequencing was performed on blood. The CDR3 region is CAFSGVRENNEKLFF. The CDR3 region has the DNA TGTGCCTTTTCGGGGGTCAGGGAAAATAATGAAAAACTGTTTTTT.